This entry lists 13 T cell receptor beta chains sequenced from one sample in a study of blood T cell repertoires in COVID-19. Sequencing used immunoSEQ multiplex PCR; TCRdb keeps in-frame clones, though not all of them. The table includes about 240,000 clones, 87% detected once. Input material: PBMCs or T cells enriched from blood (not recorded which). These receptors were collected from a woman in her twenties or thirties with acute COVID-19.

The CDR3 protein is CASSTSAVRGSVGNEQFF. Here the CDR3 DNA reads TGTGCCAGCAGCACATCCGCGGTTAGAGGCTCCGTTGGTAATGAGCAGTTCTTC. The V and J genes are TRBV11-2 and TRBJ2-1, with no clear D. The CDR3 length is 18 residues. V was cut by 5 bases and J by 7 bases, with 27 bases left in between. Germline V gives CDR1 SGHAT, CDR2 FQNNGV.

The chain has TRBV6-1 and TRBJ2-7; 7 nucleotides match TRBD2. This CDR3 region has 15 residues. Trimming removed 1 base from V and 1 base from J; junction bases left unmatched: 4. Germline assignment: CDR1 MNHNS and CDR2 SASEGT. In nucleotides, the CDR3 is TGTGCCAGCAGTGAAGGGGGAGGGCAGTCCTACGAGCAGTACTTC. As protein: CASSEGGGQSYEQYF.

This chain connects TRBV19 to TRBJ1-5; D perhaps matches TRBD1 (6 bases). Germline V gene lookup returns CDR1 LNHDA and CDR2 SQIVND (reference sequence). Trimming shortened V by 10 bases and J by 6 bases, and 19 bases separated the two germline ends. The CDR3 is made up of 14 amino acids. The CDR3 region has the DNA TGTGCCACCCAATGGGCAAGGGGGGGTCAGCCCCAGCATTTT. Its protein is CATQWARGGQPQHF.

The V and J genes are TRBV6-1 and TRBJ1-5; D possibly corresponds to TRBD1 (6 bases). CDR1 and CDR2 (germline): MNHNS, SASEGT. The V end was cut by 0 bases, the J end by 5 bases, with 11 bases between. The CDR3 has 15 amino acids. The CDR3 is CASSEASQGDQPQHF. CDR3 in DNA: TGTGCCAGCAGTGAAGCTTCACAGGGAGATCAGCCCCAGCATTTT.

The V call is TRBV24-1, the J call TRBJ1-2; tentatively, D is TRBD1 (5 bases). Per the germline V gene, CDR1 is KGHDR and CDR2 is SFDVKD. There are 13 residues in the CDR3. V was trimmed by 7 bases and J by 4 bases, leaving 12 bases between them. CDR3 DNA sequence: TGTGCCACCAGATGCCAGGGCACCTATGGCTACACCTTC. The encoded protein is CATRCQGTYGYTF.

The V and J genes are TRBV29-1 and TRBJ1-1; D unclear. Trimming removed 2 bases at V and 1 base at J, with 8 bases between. The CDR3 spans 13 residues. Germline V gene sequence: CDR1 SQVTM, CDR2 ANQGSEA. The CDR3 spells CSVERRGNTEAFF. DNA of the CDR3: TGCAGCGTTGAAAGGCGAGGGAACACTGAAGCTTTCTTT.

The J gene is TRBJ1-3, the V gene TRBV28; no reliable D call. The germline V gene has CDR1 MDHEN and CDR2 SYDVKM. This CDR3 is 15 amino acids long. V lost 4 bases, J lost 0 bases, and 10 bases lay in between. CDR3 DNA: TGTGCCAGCAGTTCCATACAGAACTCTGGAAACACCATATATTTT. It specifies CASSSIQNSGNTIYF.

The V call is TRBV6-6, the J call TRBJ2-2, with 9 nucleotides matching TRBD1. J lost 4 bases, V lost 7 bases, and 7 bases had no gene match. Germline lookup yields CDR1 MNHNY and CDR2 SVGAGI (reference sequence). The CDR3 is made up of 15 amino acids. The CDR3 nucleotides are TGTGCCAGCATGACGGGACAGGGCCTCACCGGGGAGCTGTTTTTT. As protein: CASMTGQGLTGELFF.

The rearrangement uses TRBV7-9 and TRBJ2-4; D uncertain. This CDR3 is built from 17 residues. Germline CDR1 and CDR2: SEHNR and FQNEAQ (reference sequence). V was shortened by 5 bases and J by 0 bases, with 17 bases between the two germline ends. The CDR3 loop reads CASSPPRGRLAKNIQYF. CDR3 bases: TGTGCCAGCAGCCCCCCCCGAGGCAGACTAGCCAAAAACATTCAGTACTTC.

The gene calls are TRBV7-9 and TRBJ1-2, with D perhaps TRBD1 (5 bases). This CDR3 is 13 amino acids long. Germline CDR1 and CDR2: SEHNR and FQNEAQ (reference sequence). Trimming took 6 bases from V and 0 from J, leaving 8 bases between them. The CDR3 is CASSPGANYGYTF. The CDR3 nucleotides read TGTGCCAGCAGTCCGGGGGCTAACTATGGCTACACCTTC.

The chain joins TRBV6-4 to TRBJ1-2, with 8 nucleotides matching TRBD1. Germline CDR1 reads MRHNA; CDR2 reads SNTAGT. V shed 3 bases, J shed 4 bases, and the junction held 4 bases outside the gene matches. The CDR3 contains 14 residues. The CDR3, as DNA: TGTGCCAGCAGTGAAGCTGGGACAGGCTATGGCTACACCTTC. This encodes CASSEAGTGYGYTF.

The chain employs TRBV9 and TRBJ1-3; no definite D call. Germline V gene data show CDR1 as SGDLS and CDR2 as YYNGEE. This CDR3 is 15 amino acids long. The V end lost 0 bases, the J end lost 1 base, and 8 bases lay between the germline ends. CDR3 in DNA: TGTGCCAGCAGCGTAGGAGGGCAGTCTGGAAACACCATATATTTT. Protein product: CASSVGGQSGNTIYF.

The chain couples TRBV7-8 to TRBJ1-2; no clear D. This CDR3 has 15 residues. Trimming shortened V by 5 bases and J by 8 bases, and 21 bases separated the two germline ends. The germline CDR1 and CDR2 sequences are SGHVS and FQNEAQ. CDR3 nucleotides: TGTGCCAGCAGCCAAACGAGAATAAGAGCCGCCGGCTACACCTTC. Its translation is CASSQTRIRAAGYTF.